This record covers a single T cell receptor (beta chain). This entry is derived from a study of T cell changes during pregnancy in multiple sclerosis. Sequencing was performed with immunoSEQ multiplex PCR; in TCRdb, only in-frame clones are kept and a portion is missing. The sample lists 50,000 or so clones, approximately 90% occurring once. This TCR was sampled from a female donor with multiple sclerosis, enrolled in a pregnancy study. The sequencing here drew on CD4+ T cells from peripheral blood mononuclear cells, taken before pregnancy.

CDR3 region: CASSALLAGATYEQFF. DNA of the CDR3: TGTGCCAGCAGCGCGCTTCTAGCGGGAGCAACCTATGAGCAGTTCTTC. The chain is built from TRBV9 and TRBJ2-1, with TRBD2 identical over 10 bases. The trim removed 3 bases at V and 8 bases at J, leaving 11 bases unmatched. Per germline, CDR1 SGDLS and CDR2 YYNGEE. The CDR3 contains 16 residues.